Listed here are 30 T cell receptor beta chains from one sample, sequenced in a study of blood T cell repertoires in COVID-19. Here immunoSEQ multiplex PCR was the method, and the copy in TCRdb shows in-frame clones only, minus some. The sample contains about 160,000 clones, approximately 87% of which appear only once. Sequenced: PBMCs or T cells enriched from blood (not recorded which). The source of these receptors is a woman in her forties or fifties who had recovered from COVID-19.

This clone was detected only once. Other DNA sequences in this specimen translate into the identical CDR3. The gene calls are TRBV2 and TRBJ2-2; weak D call: TRBD2 (5 bases). The V gene lost 2 bases and the J gene lost 0 bases, with 7 bases spanning the gap. This CDR3 has 15 amino acids. Germline-derived CDR1 and CDR2 are SNHLY and FYNNEI. DNA for the CDR3: TGTGCCAGCAGTGAACTAGCAGCGAACACCGGGGAGCTGTTTTTT. It encodes CASSELAANTGELFF.

This clone showed up just a few times. The chain's CDR3 is CASSHSYKPGVATNEKLFF. The CDR3 bases are TGTGCCAGCAGCCATTCATACAAGCCAGGGGTTGCAACTAATGAAAAACTGTTTTTT. This chain joins TRBV27 and TRBJ1-4; possible D gene TRBD1, 6 bases. Germline-derived CDR1 and CDR2 are MNHEY and SMNVEV (reference sequence). The CDR3 loop spans 19 amino acids. V lost 6 bases, J lost 0 bases, and 23 bases lay in between.

The CDR3 region is CASSLLAASTDTQYF. For the CDR3, the DNA is TGTGCCAGCAGCTTATTAGCGGCTAGCACAGATACGCAGTATTTT. The J gene is TRBJ2-3, the V gene TRBV7-6; weak D call: TRBD2 (6 bases). V was trimmed by 2 bases and J by 0 bases, leaving 9 bases between them. Germline V gene data show CDR1 as SGHVS and CDR2 as FNYEAQ. This CDR3 is built from 15 residues.

The rearrangement uses TRBV19 and TRBJ1-2, with TRBD1 identical over 7 bases. The length of the CDR3 is 15 residues. The V and J ends lost 6 bases and 0 bases, in that order; junction bases with no gene match: 7. Germline assignment: CDR1 LNHDA and CDR2 SQIVND (reference sequence). CDR3 sequence reads: CASSHRDRANYGYTF. The CDR3, as DNA: TGTGCCAGTAGCCACCGGGACAGAGCTAACTATGGCTACACCTTC. Variable domain in full (rest from reference TRBV19 and TRBJ1-2): DGGITQSPKYLFRKEGQNVTLSCEQNLNHDAMYWYRQDPGQGLRLIYYSQIVNDFQKGDIAEGYSVSREKKESFPLTVTSAQKNPTAFYLCASSHRDRANYGYTFGSGTRLTVV.

There are a few counts of this clone. The chain couples TRBV3-1 (or the pseudogene TRBV3-2) to TRBJ2-1; weak D call: TRBD1 (6 bases). Per the germline V gene, CDR1 is LGHDT and CDR2 is YNNKEL (reference sequence). Between the trimmed V and J ends, which lost 1 base and 7 bases, there was a span of 26 bases. This CDR3 is 19 amino acids long. The CDR3 loop reads CASSQVARGLGQLGNEQFF. CDR3 sequence (DNA): TGTGCCAGCAGCCAAGTCGCAAGGGGGTTAGGCCAACTAGGGAATGAGCAGTTCTTC.

The chain couples TRBV2 to TRBJ1-2, with no clear D. Germline lookup yields CDR1 SNHLY and CDR2 FYNNEI. Trimming removed 6 bases at V and 4 bases at J, with 18 bases between. This CDR3 contains 15 residues. The CDR3 coding sequence is TGTGCCAGCAGCGACGGCTTACAGCCCCCCTATGGCTACACCTTC. It codes for CASSDGLQPPYGYTF.

The J gene is TRBJ1-2, the V gene TRBV5-1; 7 positions match TRBD1. Germline CDR1 and CDR2: SGHRS and YFSETQ. The CDR3 is 15 residues long. V was pared by 3 bases and J by 4 bases, with 9 bases of the junction left unmatched. The CDR3 DNA reads TGCGCCAGCAGCTACTACAGGGGATCCGGCTATGGCTACACCTTC. It yields the protein CASSYYRGSGYGYTF.

The chain links TRBV10-1 to TRBJ1-1; 7 bases are a match to TRBD1. CDR3 size: 12 residues. With V trimmed by 9 bases and J by 8 bases, 9 bases remained unmatched. Germline V gene data show CDR1 as WNHNN and CDR2 as SYGVQD (reference sequence). The DNA for the CDR3 is TGCGCCAGGACAGGGACTTGCAGGGAAGCTTTCTTT. Encoded protein: CARTGTCREAFF.

This sequence joins TRBV5-8 and TRBJ2-3, with 8 bases that match TRBD2. Unmatched junction bases numbered 7, after V lost 2 bases and J lost 5 bases. The germline V gene has CDR1 SGHTS and CDR2 YDEGEE. There are 15 residues in the CDR3. In DNA form, the CDR3 reads TGTGCCAGCAGCTTCTTCGGGGGGGCCGGAGATACGCAGTATTTT. Protein product: CASSFFGGAGDTQYF.

The V and J genes are TRBV19 and TRBJ1-5, with a weak D call TRBD1 (5 bases). The ends were cut back, 5 bases at V and 3 bases at J, with 11 bases in the middle. Germline V gene sequence: CDR1 LNHDA, CDR2 SQIVND (reference sequence). The CDR3 runs to 14 residues. CDR3 bases: TGTGCCAGTAGTCGCAGGGATCTCAATCAGCCCCAGCATTTT. It yields the protein CASSRRDLNQPQHF. Full variable domain (remainder filled in from reference TRBV19 and TRBJ1-5): DGGITQSPKYLFRKEGQNVTLSCEQNLNHDAMYWYRQDPGQGLRLIYYSQIVNDFQKGDIAEGYSVSREKKESFPLTVTSAQKNPTAFYLCASSRRDLNQPQHFGDGTRLSIL.

The chain has TRBV2 and TRBJ1-1; D is possibly TRBD1 (5 bases). V dropped 11 bases and J dropped 3 bases, with 19 bases sitting between them. Germline-derived CDR1 and CDR2 are SNHLY and FYNNEI. The CDR3 runs to 14 residues. The CDR3 region has the DNA TGTGCCGGCCTACAGGATCAGATTTACACTGAAGCTTTCTTT. Its translation is CAGLQDQIYTEAFF.

The chain uses TRBV7-2 and TRBJ2-3, with 8 bases matching TRBD2. The ends lost 1 base at V and 0 bases at J; junction bases unmatched: 6. The CDR3 is made up of 17 amino acids. In germline, CDR1 is SGHTA, CDR2 FQGNSA. DNA for the CDR3: TGTGCCAGCAGCTTAGGTTGGCGGGGGGCTAGCACAGATACGCAGTATTTT. Protein: CASSLGWRGASTDTQYF.

V usage is TRBV2 and J usage is TRBJ1-6; D may be TRBD1 (5 bases). The length of the CDR3 is 17 residues. Trimming pared 3 bases from V and 5 bases from J, leaving 17 bases between. In germline, CDR1 is SNHLY, CDR2 FYNNEI. CDR3 protein: CASSEDGGTLDNSPLHF. CDR3 DNA sequence: TGTGCCAGCAGTGAGGACGGGGGGACCTTAGATAATTCACCCCTCCACTTT.

This clone appeared once. This chain links TRBV15 with TRBJ1-2, with a possible D match to TRBD1 (5 bases). Trimming cost V 0 bases and J 0 bases, with 14 bases left between them. The CDR3 is 17 residues long. Germline CDR1 and CDR2: LNHNV and YYDKDF (reference sequence). The CDR3 loop reads CATSRDQGPATNYGYTF. CDR3 DNA: TGTGCCACCAGCAGAGACCAGGGCCCCGCGACTAACTATGGCTACACCTTC.

This rearrangement joins TRBV11-1 to TRBJ2-5, with 9 bases that match TRBD2. This CDR3 is 16 amino acids long. Germline CDR1 is SGHAT and CDR2 is FQDESV (reference sequence). The junction had 11 bases not matched to a gene; V was cut back by 4 bases and J by 5 bases. The CDR3 DNA reads TGTGCCAGCAGCTATAGCGGGGGAACCATAGGGGAGACCCAGTACTTC. This codes for CASSYSGGTIGETQYF. Full variable domain (outside the CDR3, taken from reference TRBV11-1 and TRBJ2-5): EAEVAQSPRYKITEKSQAVAFWCDPISGHATLYWYRQILGQGPELLVQFQDESVVDDSQLPKDRFSAERLKGVDSTLKIQPAELGDSAMYLCASSYSGGTIGETQYFGPGTRLLVL.

The rearrangement links TRBV24-1 to TRBJ1-6; a weak D match, TRBD1 (5 bases). The CDR3 spans 15 residues. With 4 bases removed from V and 7 bases from J, the gap between germline ends came to 13 bases. Germline values: CDR1 KGHDR, CDR2 SFDVKD. The CDR3 DNA reads as TGTGCCACCAGTGAGCAGGGTATTCGGAATTCACCCCTCCACTTT. Translating gives CATSEQGIRNSPLHF.

This clone came up a few times. Other DNA sequences in the sample encode the same CDR3. The rearrangement joins TRBV5-4 to TRBJ1-4; 8 bases match TRBD1. Germline CDR1 is SGHNT and CDR2 is YYREEE (reference sequence). This CDR3 is built from 15 residues. J lost 6 bases, V lost 0 bases, and 4 bases had no gene match. The CDR3 DNA sequence: TGTGCCAGCAGCTTGGGAGGGACAGGAGATGAAAAACTGTTTTTT. This encodes CASSLGGTGDEKLFF.

This chain connects TRBV19 to TRBJ1-2; unclear D gene. Germline lookup yields CDR1 LNHDA and CDR2 SQIVND (reference sequence). V was trimmed by 0 bases and J by 5 bases, leaving 10 bases between them. The CDR3 totals 14 residues. CDR3 residues: CASSIDVQAYGYTF. Written as DNA, the CDR3 is TGTGCCAGTAGTATAGATGTGCAGGCTTATGGCTACACCTTC.

Here the CDR3 DNA reads TGTGCCAGCGGCCACACTGAAGCTTTCTTT. Amino acid sequence: CASGHTEAFF. The genes are TRBV12-3 or TRBV12-4 and TRBJ1-1; D is uncertain. V gave up 8 bases and J gave up 3 bases, with 4 bases separating them. The CDR3 consists of 10 residues.

This clone came up a few times. The chain links TRBV19 to TRBJ1-1, with D possibly being TRBD1 (6 bases). The CDR3 consists of 14 residues. The V end lost 6 bases, the J end lost 4 bases, and 15 bases lay between the germline ends. Germline V gene sequence: CDR1 LNHDA, CDR2 SQIVND (reference sequence). The CDR3 spells CASSHGQQFTEAFF. In nucleotides, the CDR3 is TGTGCCAGTAGCCACGGACAGCAATTCACTGAAGCTTTCTTT.

The CDR3 sequence: CASSVVGGVNEQFF. The CDR3 DNA reads as TGTGCCAGCAGCGTAGTCGGGGGTGTCAATGAGCAGTTCTTC. The rearrangement uses TRBV9 and TRBJ2-1, with D possibly matching TRBD2 (6 bases). This CDR3 has 14 amino acids. Trimming took 0 bases from V and 6 from J, leaving 10 bases between them. Germline-derived CDR1 and CDR2 are SGDLS and YYNGEE.

The V and J genes are TRBV9 and TRBJ2-1, with D possibly matching TRBD2 (6 bases). The length of the CDR3 is 16 residues. In germline, CDR1 is SGDLS, CDR2 YYNGEE. Trimming left V 1 base short and J 0 bases short, with 11 bases between. Written as DNA, the CDR3 is TGTGCCAGCAGCGTATCTAGCGCAAGCTCCTACAATGAGCAGTTCTTC. The encoded protein is CASSVSSASSYNEQFF.

This clone occurred once. The chain carries TRBV7-2 and TRBJ1-1; D unclear. Germline loops: CDR1 SGHTA, CDR2 FQGNSA. Trimming pared 5 bases from V and 1 base from J, leaving 11 bases between. The CDR3 is made up of 14 amino acids. Here the CDR3 reads CASSPLGRNTEAFF. The CDR3 DNA reads as TGTGCCAGCAGCCCATTGGGCAGGAACACTGAAGCTTTCTTT.

The rearrangement joins TRBV30 to TRBJ1-4; possible D gene TRBD1, 5 bases. This CDR3 contains 17 residues. Germline loops: CDR1 GTSNPN, CDR2 SVGIG (reference sequence). Between the trimmed V and J ends, which lost 4 bases and 0 bases, there was a span of 18 bases. The DNA of the CDR3 is TGTGCCTGGATATGTCAGGGAAGGGGTGCAACTAATGAAAAACTGTTTTTT. Translating gives CAWICQGRGATNEKLFF.

The V and J genes are TRBV6-5 and TRBJ1-2; 7 positions match TRBD1. The CDR3 sequence is 14 residues long. After removal of 2 bases from V and 7 bases from J, the junction contained 7 bases not matched to a gene. CDR1 and CDR2 from the germline V gene are MNHEY and SVGAGI. In DNA, the CDR3 is TGTGCCAGCAGTTACGATGACAGGGTGGGTGGCTACACCTTC. This encodes CASSYDDRVGGYTF.

The chain uses TRBV12-5 and TRBJ1-1; 8 bases match TRBD1. J gave up 3 bases and V 10 bases, and 7 bases lay outside the gene matches. Germline lookup yields CDR1 LGHNT and CDR2 FRNRAP. The CDR3 sequence is 13 residues long. Here the CDR3 DNA reads TGTGCTACCTCCAGGGGGCGGCACACTGAAGCTTTCTTT. Its protein product is CATSRGRHTEAFF.

The CDR3 sequence is CASSLAGQLNYGYTF. The DNA for the CDR3 is TGCGCCAGCAGCTTGGCCGGACAGTTAAACTATGGCTACACCTTC. This chain links TRBV5-1 with TRBJ1-2, with D possibly being TRBD1 (6 bases). The CDR3 totals 15 residues. V lost 0 bases and J 2 bases, leaving 11 bases between the germline ends. CDR1 and CDR2 from the germline V gene are SGHRS and YFSETQ.

The chain has TRBV7-2 and TRBJ2-7, with 7 bases aligning to TRBD1. Losses at the gene ends were 1 base for V and 0 bases for J; bases not matched to a gene: 9. The germline V gene has CDR1 SGHTA and CDR2 FQGNSA. There are 17 residues in the CDR3. In nucleotides, the CDR3 is TGTGCCAGCAGCTTAGGGCCTGGGACAGCGATCTCCTACGAGCAGTACTTC. This encodes CASSLGPGTAISYEQYF.

This chain links TRBV30 with TRBJ2-7; D possibly corresponds to TRBD1 (5 bases). V was trimmed by 1 base and J by 0 bases, leaving 16 bases between them. The CDR3 has 16 amino acids. Germline V gene lookup returns CDR1 GTSNPN and CDR2 SVGIG (reference sequence). This CDR3 is CAWSAFREMSSYEQYF. DNA of the CDR3: TGTGCCTGGAGTGCTTTCAGGGAAATGAGCTCCTACGAGCAGTACTTC.

The chain joins TRBV3-1 (or the pseudogene TRBV3-2) to TRBJ2-1, with 11 bases aligning to TRBD2. V lost 3 bases, J lost 5 bases, and 0 bases stayed unmatched. In germline, CDR1 is LGHDT, CDR2 YNNKEL (reference sequence). The CDR3 is 14 amino acids. The CDR3 sequence: CASSQTSGDNEQFF. CDR3 in DNA: TGTGCCAGCAGCCAGACTAGCGGGGACAATGAGCAGTTCTTC.